Each of the 18 T cell receptor beta chains below was sequenced from the same sample in a study of regulatory T cells in long-lasting Graves disease (dated by TCRdb to the early 2020s). Receptors were amplified or captured by multiplex PCR. TCRdb names Illumina HiSeq 4000 as the instrument used. TCR beta libraries were built with iRepertoire HTBI primers and Arm-PCR amplification of CDR3 regions. The public reads were quality trimmed at Q25 with fastp and then assembled into clones with MiXCR by TCRdb, keeping productive beta chains. Rows with one shared CDR3 protein collapse into an entry with the most common genes and DNA. This sample is represented by a few hundred thousand distinct CDR3 sequences; roughly 22% of them were singletons. Roughly 13% of the sample is held by the ten biggest clonotypes. The intended sense of this specimen's time point label: persistent/refractory GD, antithyroid drugs over 5 years with positive TRAb. RNA was extracted from PBMCs in TRIzol for both TCR sequencing and RNA sequencing.

Source: peripheral blood mononuclear cells (PBMCs), taken when the disease was refractory, from a patient treated with antithyroid drugs. The source is a female donor with Graves disease.

This chain uses TRBV4-3 with TRBJ1-4; D might be TRBD1 (6 bases). In germline, CDR1 is LGHNA, CDR2 YSLEER. The CDR3 has 17 residues. V was shortened by 0 bases and J by 5 bases, with 16 bases between the two germline ends. CDR3 region: CASSQEWRTADNEKLFF. The CDR3 region has the DNA TGCGCCAGCAGCCAAGAGTGGAGGACAGCAGACAATGAAAAACTGTTTTTT.

About this clonotype itself: A much more abundant neighbour one base away suggests this may be a read error. Lacking the conserved final phenylalanine or tryptophan, this CDR3 likely reflects a read error. The chain employs TRBV6-5 and TRBJ2-5; perhaps TRBD2 as D (6 bases). CDR1 is MNHEY, CDR2 SVGAGI, per germline. The length of the CDR3 is 14 residues. V was clipped by 4 bases and J by 6 bases, with 15 bases between them. This CDR3 reads CASSWGDGLQTQYL. The DNA of the CDR3 is TGTGCCAGCAGTTGGGGGGACGGTTTGCAGACCCAGTACCTC.

In its sample, this clonotype was seen many times. J is TRBJ2-7 and V is TRBV12-3 or TRBV12-4; TRBD2 agrees at 8 bases. The CDR3 runs to 16 residues. V was clipped by 5 bases and J by 4 bases; unmatched bases: 13. The CDR3 bases are TGTGCCAGCAGTCCCGACCCGGAACTAGCGGCGTACGAGCAGTACTTC. Its translation is CASSPDPELAAYEQYF.

There are many counts of this clonotype. The CDR3 nucleotides read TGTGCCAGCAGTGACAGGAACACCGGGGAGCTGTTTTTT. Its protein product is CASSDRNTGELFF. The rearrangement joins TRBV12-3 or TRBV12-4 to TRBJ2-2; tentative D call: TRBD1 (5 bases). V lost 5 bases and J lost 1, with 5 bases in between. The CDR3 is made up of 13 amino acids.

V and J are TRBV7-8 and TRBJ2-4, with a tentative D call TRBD1 (5 bases). The CDR3 has 15 residues. Germline-derived CDR1 and CDR2 are SGHVS and FQNEAQ. V dropped 2 bases and J dropped 5 bases, with 13 bases sitting between them. CDR3 sequence: CASSLPLGAQNIQYF. The CDR3 DNA sequence: TGTGCCAGCAGCTTACCACTTGGGGCACAAAACATTCAGTACTTC.

This clonotype was counted between two and nine times. The chain carries TRBV6-1 and TRBJ2-1; TRBD1 might be the D (5 bases). With the DNA end fitting TRBJ2-5 better, the J assignment may be wrong. Germline V gives CDR1 MNHNS, CDR2 SASEGT. The CDR3 totals 12 residues. The CDR3: CATTWGEETQYF. As DNA, the CDR3 is TGTGCCACCACATGGGGCGAGGAGACCCAGTACTTC.

Ten or more counts support this clonotype. The CDR3 spells CASSSNYGYTF. In nucleotides, the CDR3 is TGTGCCAGCAGTTCCAACTATGGCTACACCTTC. The J gene is TRBJ1-2, the V gene TRBV28; D is unclear. Germline V lookup: CDR1 MDHEN, CDR2 SYDVKM. The V and J ends lost 4 bases and 2 bases respectively, with 2 bases between them. The CDR3 totals 11 residues.

This clonotype was detected many times. The chain employs TRBV29-1 and TRBJ1-1, with D unclear. The CDR3 loop spans 11 amino acids. The V gene's germline CDR1 is SQVTM and CDR2 ANQGSEA. V was pared by 4 bases and J by 3 bases, with 6 bases between. CDR3 protein: CSVASDTEAFF. The CDR3, as DNA: TGCAGCGTTGCTTCGGACACTGAAGCTTTCTTT. The complete variable domain, with remaining parts taken from reference TRBV29-1 and TRBJ1-1, reads SAVISQKPSRDICQRGTSLTIQCQVDSQVTMMFWYRQQPGQSLTLIATANQGSEATYESGFVIDKFPISRPNLTFSTLTVSNMSPEDSSIYLCSVASDTEAFFGQGTRLTVV.

This chain connects TRBV6-2 or TRBV6-3 to TRBJ2-1, with 10 bases matching TRBD2. The J segment lost 5 bases and the V segment lost 8 bases, leaving 6 bases of the junction unmatched. Germline V gene data show CDR1 as MNHEY and CDR2 as SVGEGT. The length of the CDR3 is 14 residues. CDR3 DNA sequence: TGTGCCAGCGGTAGGCTAGCGGGGGACAATGAGCAGTTCTTC. Residues: CASGRLAGDNEQFF.

This clonotype was counted a few times. The chain recombines TRBV6-5 with TRBJ1-2; D is uncertain. CDR1 is MNHEY, CDR2 SVGAGI, per germline. V was trimmed by 0 bases and J by 5 bases, leaving 16 bases between them. CDR3 length: 16 amino acids. The CDR3 loop is CASSYSIAGAGYGYTF. The CDR3 nucleotides read TGTGCCAGCAGTTACTCTATAGCAGGTGCCGGTTATGGCTACACCTTC.

This clonotype has a count of ten or more. This sequence joins TRBV2 and TRBJ2-7; TRBD1 matches 7 bases. J lost 3 bases, V lost 7 bases, and 6 bases had no gene match. The germline V gene encodes CDR1 SNHLY and CDR2 FYNNEI. The CDR3 contains 13 residues. As DNA, the CDR3 is TGTGCCAGCAAAAAAGGGGGCATCTACGAGCAGTACTTC. Its translation is CASKKGGIYEQYF.

This clonotype has only one observation. A single base separates this from a much larger clone, so it may be a read error. The chain has TRBV7-2 and TRBJ1-1; D gene uncertain. Germline V gene data show CDR1 as SGHTA and CDR2 as FQGNSA. The CDR3 is made up of 14 amino acids. Here the CDR3 DNA reads TGTGCCAGCAGCTTAATTATGCTGAACACTGAAGCTCTCTTT. It specifies CASSLIMLNTEALF.

This clonotype was found many times. The gene calls are TRBV20-1 and TRBJ1-2, with 9 positions matching TRBD1. The CDR3 covers 13 residues. J gave up 6 bases and V 6 bases, and 8 bases lay outside the gene matches. The germline gives CDR1 DFQATT, CDR2 SNEGSKA (reference sequence). Here the CDR3 DNA reads TGCAGTGCACACAGGGGGCGTGAGAATGGCTACACCTTC. Translating gives CSAHRGRENGYTF.

V usage is TRBV6-5 and J usage is TRBJ1-2; 7 bases match TRBD1. This CDR3 has 13 residues. J lost 14 bases, V lost 2 bases, and 11 bases had no gene match. The V gene's germline CDR1 is MNHEY and CDR2 SVGAGI. The CDR3 loop reads CASSYTSDRARTF. DNA for the CDR3: TGTGCCAGCAGTTACACCTCCGACAGGGCCCGAACCTTC.

The V gene is TRBV3-1, the J gene TRBJ1-5, with a weak D call TRBD1 (6 bases). Germline lookup yields CDR1 LGHDT and CDR2 YNNKEL (reference sequence). V was shortened by 6 bases and J by 5 bases, with 11 bases between the two germline ends. This CDR3 contains 13 residues. Here the CDR3 DNA reads TGTGCCAGCAGTCTGGACAGTTATCAGCCCCAGCATTTT. Encoded protein: CASSLDSYQPQHF.

A few counts support this clonotype. The J gene is TRBJ1-1, the V gene TRBV30; D uncertain. The germline V gene encodes CDR1 GTSNPN and CDR2 SVGIG (reference sequence). The CDR3 has 12 residues. V lost 4 bases to trimming and J lost 1 base, with 7 bases between them. In DNA form, the CDR3 reads TGTGCCTGGACGCCAGGGAACACTGAAGCTTTCTTT. Amino acids: CAWTPGNTEAFF.

This clonotype has at least ten counts. The gene calls are TRBV2 and TRBJ2-7; D call uncertain. V shed 2 bases and J shed 7 bases, with 12 bases lying between them. Germline assignment: CDR1 SNHLY and CDR2 FYNNEI. The CDR3 extends over 13 amino acids. DNA for the CDR3: TGTGCCAGCAGTGAACCCCGGAAAAGGGAGCAGTACTTC. It encodes CASSEPRKREQYF.

This clonotype has a count of ten or more. V gene TRBV7-2 combines with J gene TRBJ1-1, with D unresolved. Looked up from germline, CDR1 is SGHTA and CDR2 is FQGNSA. With 2 bases removed from V and 0 bases from J, the gap between germline ends came to 7 bases. This CDR3 is 14 amino acids long. The CDR3 DNA reads TGTGCCAGCAGCTTATACCTGCTGAACACTGAAGCTTTCTTT. This gives the protein CASSLYLLNTEAFF.